This T cell receptor (beta chain) is drawn from a study of siplizumab effects on memory and regulatory T cells. Turning to this clone: Antigen unknown.

Generated by immunoSEQ multiplex PCR, the TCRdb table keeps only in-frame clones and is missing some. The data hold approximately 110,000 clones, with about 92% observed a single time. Study observations and caveats: Proliferating siplizumab-culture Treg suppressive function went unconfirmed. Some alloreactive sequences were traceable to unstimulated CD4+ memory cells, and siplizumab significantly reduced them. About 80-96% of proliferating CD4+ or CD8+ clones had no assignable naive or memory phenotype.

The source is a human donor in good health. The sample comprised CD4+ T cells sorted from blood.

The DNA of the CDR3 is TGTGCCACCAGCAGAGAGACCCCAGGGTATGAGCAGTTCTTC. Its translation: CATSRETPGYEQFF. This chain joins TRBV15 and TRBJ2-1, with D perhaps matching TRBD1 (5 bases). The germline gives CDR1 LNHNV, CDR2 YYDKDF (reference sequence). V lost 0 bases and J lost 8, with 11 bases in between. This CDR3 has 14 residues.